This T cell receptor (beta chain) was profiled in a study of spatial heterogeneity in lung cancer. Study-wide findings and caveats: Tracking of tumor mutation counts was seen in expanded intratumoral alpha and beta TCR counts.

Individually, TCR cDNA molecules were each labelled with a unique molecular identifier. From the 5' RACE reads, TCRdb called clonotypes with MiXCR, one entry per CDR3 protein. The table includes around 8,800 distinct CDR3 sequences, approximately 5% detected once. As for time point: sample taken at primary tumor resection. Without sorting, whole RNA was sequenced from tumor, nontumor lung or frozen PBMC. This clonotype was seen ten or more times. Its antigen remains unknown. The sequence was obtained from a female donor with early-stage non-small cell lung cancer. The sample in question was lung tumor tissue, obtained at surgery.

The CDR3 here is CASNPSGRVRETQYF. CDR3 coding DNA: TGTGCCAGCAATCCTAGCGGGCGAGTCCGAGAGACCCAGTACTTC. The chain has TRBV14 and TRBJ2-5; 8 bases line up with TRBD2. The ends lost 7 bases at V and 4 bases at J; junction bases unmatched: 11. Germline CDR1 and CDR2: SGHDN and FVKESK. The CDR3 sequence is 15 residues long. The whole variable domain, remainder taken from reference TRBV14 and TRBJ2-5, is EAGVTQFPSHSVIEKGQTVTLRCDPISGHDNLYWYRRVMGKEIKFLLHFVKESKQDESGMPNNRFLAERTGGTYSTLKVQPAELEDSGVYFCASNPSGRVRETQYFGPGTRLLVL.